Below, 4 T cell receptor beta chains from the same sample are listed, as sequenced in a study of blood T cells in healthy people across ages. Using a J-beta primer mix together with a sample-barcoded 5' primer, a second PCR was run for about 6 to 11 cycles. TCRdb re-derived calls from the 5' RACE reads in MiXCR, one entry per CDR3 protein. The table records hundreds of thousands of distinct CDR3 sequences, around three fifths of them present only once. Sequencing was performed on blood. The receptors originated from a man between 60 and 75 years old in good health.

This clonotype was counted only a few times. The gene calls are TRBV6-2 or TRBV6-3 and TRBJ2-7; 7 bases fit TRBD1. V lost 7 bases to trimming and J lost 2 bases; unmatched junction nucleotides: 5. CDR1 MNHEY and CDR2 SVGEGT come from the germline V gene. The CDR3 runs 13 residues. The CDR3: CASKTTGPYEQYF. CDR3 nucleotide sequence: TGTGCCAGCAAAACGACAGGGCCCTACGAGCAGTACTTC.

The CDR3 reads CASSVSPGTGGNYGYTF. The DNA for the CDR3 is TGTGCCAGCAGTGTATCCCCCGGGACAGGGGGCAACTATGGCTACACCTTC. J is TRBJ1-2 and V is TRBV28; 12 nucleotides align to TRBD1. V lost 5 bases and J lost 2; bases outside the gene matches: 9. Germline V lookup: CDR1 MDHEN, CDR2 SYDVKM. The length of the CDR3 is 17 residues.

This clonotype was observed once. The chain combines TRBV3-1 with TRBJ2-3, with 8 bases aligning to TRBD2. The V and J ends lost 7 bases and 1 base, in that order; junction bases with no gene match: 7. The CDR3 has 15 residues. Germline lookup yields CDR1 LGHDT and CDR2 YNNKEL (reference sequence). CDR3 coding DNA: TGTGCCAGCACTCCGAGGCGGGAGGGCACAGATACGCAGTATTTT. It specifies CASTPRREGTDTQYF.

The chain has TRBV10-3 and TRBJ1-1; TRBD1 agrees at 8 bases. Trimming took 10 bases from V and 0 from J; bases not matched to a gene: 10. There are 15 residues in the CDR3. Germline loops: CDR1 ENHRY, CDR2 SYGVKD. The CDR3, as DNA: TGTGCCAGCACAGGGGGATTTCAGATGAACACTGAAGCTTTCTTT. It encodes CASTGGFQMNTEAFF.